This TCR beta chain was sequenced for a study of beta chain features in type 1 diabetes. Overall study context: No age, gender or cell yield differences were seen between patients and healthy donors.

What was sequenced were expressed TCRB transcripts, since all of the isolated RNA had been reverse transcribed. Data came from immunoSEQ multiplex PCR; TCRdb stores just in-frame clones and leaves some out. The data hold a few hundred thousand clones, with approximately 12% observed a single time. A word on this clone: The antigen is undetermined.

Whole-study results and caveats: Within the patient group, naive, central memory and Treg TCRB repertoires appeared more similar to each other than within healthy donors. Shortening that was moderate but significant affected the TCRB CDR3s of Type 1 diabetes patients in all four CD4+ subsets.

J gave up 0 bases and V 6 bases, and 4 bases lay outside the gene matches. The CDR3 loop spans 14 amino acids. CDR1 is SQVTM and CDR2 is ANQGSEA in the germline V gene. J is TRBJ2-3 and V is TRBV29-1; 9 nucleotides align to TRBD1. The specimen was naive CD4+ T cells from blood. The receptor was derived from a woman aged 18-29 years with type 1 diabetes. The CDR3 sequence is CSVGTGISTDTQYF. CDR3 sequence (DNA): TGCAGCGTGGGGACAGGGATCAGCACAGATACGCAGTATTTT.